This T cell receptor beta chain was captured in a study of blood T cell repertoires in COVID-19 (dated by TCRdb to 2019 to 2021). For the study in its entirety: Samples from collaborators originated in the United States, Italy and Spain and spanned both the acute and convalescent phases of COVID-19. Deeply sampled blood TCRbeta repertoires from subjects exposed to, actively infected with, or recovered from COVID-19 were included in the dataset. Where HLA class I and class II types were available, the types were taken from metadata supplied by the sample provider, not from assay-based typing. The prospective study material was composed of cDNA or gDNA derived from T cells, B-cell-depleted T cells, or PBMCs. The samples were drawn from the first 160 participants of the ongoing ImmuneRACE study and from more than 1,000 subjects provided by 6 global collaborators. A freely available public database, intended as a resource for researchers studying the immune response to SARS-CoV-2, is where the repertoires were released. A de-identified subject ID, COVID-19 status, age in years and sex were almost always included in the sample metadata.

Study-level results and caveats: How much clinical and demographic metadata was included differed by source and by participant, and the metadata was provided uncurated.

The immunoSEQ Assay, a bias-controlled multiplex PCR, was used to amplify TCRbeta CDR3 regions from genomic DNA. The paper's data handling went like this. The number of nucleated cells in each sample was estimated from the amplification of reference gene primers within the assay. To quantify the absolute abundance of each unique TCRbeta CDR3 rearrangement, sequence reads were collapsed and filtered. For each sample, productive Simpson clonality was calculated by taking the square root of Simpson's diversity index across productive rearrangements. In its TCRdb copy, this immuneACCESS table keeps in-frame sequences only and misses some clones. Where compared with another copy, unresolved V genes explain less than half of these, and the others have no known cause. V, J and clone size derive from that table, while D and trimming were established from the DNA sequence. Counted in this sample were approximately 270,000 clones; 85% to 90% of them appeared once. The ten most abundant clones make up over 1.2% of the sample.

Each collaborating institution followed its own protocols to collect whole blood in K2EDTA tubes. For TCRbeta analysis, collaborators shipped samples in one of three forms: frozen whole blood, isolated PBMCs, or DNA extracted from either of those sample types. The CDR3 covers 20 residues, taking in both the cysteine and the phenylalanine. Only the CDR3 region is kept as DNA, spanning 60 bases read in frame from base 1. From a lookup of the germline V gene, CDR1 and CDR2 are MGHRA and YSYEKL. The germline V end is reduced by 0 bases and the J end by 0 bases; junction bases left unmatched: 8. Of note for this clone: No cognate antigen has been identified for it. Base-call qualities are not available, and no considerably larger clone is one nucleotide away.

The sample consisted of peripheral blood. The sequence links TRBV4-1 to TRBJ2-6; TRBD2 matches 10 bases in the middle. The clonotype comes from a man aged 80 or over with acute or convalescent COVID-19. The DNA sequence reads TGCGCCAGCAGCCAAGATTCGAAACTAGCGGGGAGCTCTGGGGCCAACGTCCTGACTTTC. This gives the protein CASSQDSKLAGSSGANVLTF.